Given below is one T cell receptor (beta chain) in context. What it binds is unknown. This sample was taken from a study of T cells after posttransplantation cyclophosphamide. General observations from the study: TRB clonality was highly associated with recipient CMV seropositivity and reactivation. Skin or GI-infiltrating T cells shared few TRB sequences with blood. Donor CD8+ memory clones often dominated recipient blood repertoires at later times.

Germline V CDR1 and CDR2: SGHVS, FQNEAQ. V was shortened by 2 bases and J by 7 bases, with 9 bases between the two germline ends. The CDR3 is made up of 13 amino acids. Control samples came 1 year after myeloablative marrow transplants with methotrexate plus calcineurin inhibitor. The protocol was immunoSEQ multiplex PCR, while the TCRdb copy is restricted to in-frame clones and leaves out a portion. This sample yields about 4,500 clones, of which approximately 73% are seen a single time; approximately 51% belongs to the top ten. The sequences come from PBMCs, collected around 290 days after allogeneic stem cell transplant with calcineurin inhibitor and methotrexate. This chain uses TRBV7-8 with TRBJ1-5, with a possible D match to TRBD1 (6 bases). The sequence was obtained from a female patient aged 50-59 years who received an allogeneic stem cell transplant from an unrelated donor, was CMV-positive, and had acute and chronic GVHD. T cells may partly derive from the graft donor. CDR3 bases: TGTGCCAGCAGCTTAATTGGGACACAGCCCCAGCATTTT. This codes for CASSLIGTQPQHF.